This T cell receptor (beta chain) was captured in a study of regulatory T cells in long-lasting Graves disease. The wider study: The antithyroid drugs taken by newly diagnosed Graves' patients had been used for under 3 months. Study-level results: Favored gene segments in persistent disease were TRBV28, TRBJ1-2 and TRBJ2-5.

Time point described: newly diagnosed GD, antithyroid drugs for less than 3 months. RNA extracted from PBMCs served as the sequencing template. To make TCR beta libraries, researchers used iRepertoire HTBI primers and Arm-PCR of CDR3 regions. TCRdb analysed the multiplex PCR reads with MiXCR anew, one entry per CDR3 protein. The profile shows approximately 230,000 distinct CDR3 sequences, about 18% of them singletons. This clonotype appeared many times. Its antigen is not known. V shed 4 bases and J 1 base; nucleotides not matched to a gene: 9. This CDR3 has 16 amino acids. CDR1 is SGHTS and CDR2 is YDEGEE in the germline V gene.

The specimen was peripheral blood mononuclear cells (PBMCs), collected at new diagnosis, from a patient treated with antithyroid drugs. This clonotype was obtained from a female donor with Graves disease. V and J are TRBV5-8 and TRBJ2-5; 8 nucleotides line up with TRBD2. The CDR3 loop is CASSPGGVLAQETQYF. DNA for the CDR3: TGTGCCAGCAGCCCGGGGGGGGTGCTAGCCCAAGAGACCCAGTACTTC. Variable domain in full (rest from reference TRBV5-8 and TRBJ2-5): EAGVTQSPTHLIKTRGQQATLRCSPISGHTSVYWYQQALGLGLQFLLWYDEGEERNRGNFPPRFSGRQFPNYSSELNVNALELEDSALYLCASSPGGVLAQETQYFGPGTRLLVL.